The 32 T cell receptor beta chains reported below all come from one sample, sequenced in a study of blood T cell repertoires in COVID-19. Sequenced by immunoSEQ multiplex PCR; TCRdb stores in-frame clones only, minus some. The table lists under 300,000 clones, roughly 91% of them singletons. The sample taken for sequencing was PBMCs or T cells enriched from blood (not recorded which). The receptors shown here come from a man aged 40-50 years who had recovered from COVID-19.

The rearrangement links TRBV27 to TRBJ2-6, with D perhaps matching TRBD2 (6 bases). V was cut by 4 bases and J by 0 bases, with 16 bases left in between. CDR1 MNHEY and CDR2 SMNVEV come from the germline V gene (reference sequence). The CDR3 consists of 18 residues. DNA of the CDR3: TGTGCCAGCAGTTACCTGGAGGGCCCCAGCTCTGGGGCCAACGTCCTGACTTTC. It yields the protein CASSYLEGPSSGANVLTF.

V gene TRBV6-5 combines with J gene TRBJ1-1; 9 nucleotides line up with TRBD1. The CDR3 is 15 residues long. J lost 5 bases, V lost 6 bases, and 10 bases had no gene match. Germline CDR1 and CDR2: MNHEY and SVGAGI. CDR3: CASRDPGTGRTEAFF. CDR3 DNA: TGTGCCAGCAGGGACCCCGGGACAGGGCGAACTGAAGCTTTCTTT.

The chain has TRBV6-5 and TRBJ1-5; D is uncertain. The CDR3 runs to 12 residues. Trimming removed 6 bases at V and 0 bases at J, with 3 bases between. Germline V gene data show CDR1 as MNHEY and CDR2 as SVGAGI. CDR3 DNA: TGTGCCAGCAGCAATAGCAATCAGCCCCAGCATTTT. It specifies CASSNSNQPQHF.

This chain links TRBV5-1 with TRBJ2-2; D might be TRBD1 (6 bases). Germline values: CDR1 SGHRS, CDR2 YFSETQ. The CDR3 contains 16 residues. Trimming removed 1 base at V and 0 bases at J, with 10 bases between. The CDR3 nucleotides read TGCGCCAGCAGCTTGACAGGGAACGCGAACACCGGGGAGCTGTTTTTT. Amino acid sequence: CASSLTGNANTGELFF.

The chain joins TRBV5-1 to TRBJ2-7, with 9 bases lining up with TRBD2. After removal of 0 bases from V and 0 bases from J, the junction contained 10 bases not matched to a gene. Germline CDR1 is SGHRS and CDR2 is YFSETQ. The CDR3 is made up of 18 amino acids. The CDR3 nucleotides are TGCGCCAGCAGCTTGGAATCAGGGCTAGCGGGGAGCTCCTACGAGCAGTACTTC. It is translated as CASSLESGLAGSSYEQYF.

The V gene is TRBV2, the J gene TRBJ2-2; the D gene is possibly TRBD2 (6 bases). CDR3 length equals 15 residues. CDR1 and CDR2 (germline): SNHLY, FYNNEI. V shed 2 bases and J shed 6 bases, with 13 bases lying between them. CDR3 sequence: CASSEWRGTSGELFF. CDR3 DNA: TGTGCCAGCAGTGAATGGAGGGGAACGTCCGGGGAGCTGTTTTTT.

This clone was seen only a few times. V and J are TRBV7-9 and TRBJ2-2; the match to TRBD2 covers 7 bases. The germline CDR1 and CDR2 sequences are SEHNR and FQNEAQ (reference sequence). V trimming: 7 bases; J trimming: 4 bases; junction bases outside the gene matches: 6. The CDR3 length is 14 residues. The CDR3 region is CASILAVSTGELFF. DNA of the CDR3: TGTGCCAGCATTCTAGCGGTGAGCACCGGGGAGCTGTTTTTT. The full variable domain, its missing parts supplied by reference TRBV7-9 and TRBJ2-2, is DTGVSQNPRHKITKRGQNVTFRCDPISEHNRLYWYRQTLGQGPEFLTYFQNEAQLEKSRLLSDRFSAERPKGSFSTLEIQRTEQGDSAMYLCASILAVSTGELFFGEGSRLTVL.

The chain recombines TRBV28 with TRBJ2-1, with 9 bases identical to TRBD2. The ends lost 4 bases at V and 7 bases at J; junction bases unmatched: 17. The CDR3 spans 18 residues. Germline CDR1 MDHEN, CDR2 SYDVKM. For the CDR3, the DNA is TGTGCCAGCAGTTCCCCCGCCGTAGCGGGAGCGATGGGGAATGAGCAGTTCTTC. Translated, it gives CASSSPAVAGAMGNEQFF.

J is TRBJ1-5 and V is TRBV7-2; possibly TRBD1 for D (5 bases). This CDR3 region has 14 residues. Trimming cost V 7 bases and J 7 bases, with 17 bases left between them. The germline CDR1 and CDR2 sequences are SGHTA and FQGNSA. CDR3 amino acids: CASTFGGVSQPQHF. In DNA form, the CDR3 reads TGTGCCAGCACCTTTGGGGGGGTAAGCCAGCCCCAGCATTTT.

The rearrangement uses TRBV25-1 and TRBJ2-3; TRBD1 agrees at 8 bases. The V segment lost 2 bases and the J segment 3 bases; nucleotides outside the gene matches: 4. In germline, CDR1 is MGHDK, CDR2 SYGVNS. There are 15 residues in the CDR3. The DNA of the CDR3 is TGTGCCAGCAGTGAAACGGACAGGGTAACAGATACGCAGTATTTT. Residues: CASSETDRVTDTQYF.

The chain links TRBV6-2 or TRBV6-3 to TRBJ2-2; D is perhaps TRBD2 (6 bases). V lost 0 bases, J lost 4 bases, and 12 bases lay in between. The CDR3 loop spans 16 amino acids. Germline loops: CDR1 MNHEY, CDR2 SVGEGT. CDR3 protein: CASSYSGTGVTGELFF. In nucleotides, the CDR3 is TGTGCCAGCAGTTACTCAGGGACGGGGGTCACCGGGGAGCTGTTTTTT.

The chain employs TRBV7-9 and TRBJ2-6, with TRBD1 matching 8 bases. The germline CDR1 and CDR2 sequences are SEHNR and FQNEAQ (reference sequence). Trimming took 7 bases from V and 0 from J; bases not matched to a gene: 8. The CDR3 is 17 residues long. The chain's CDR3 is CASTGTGFRSGANVLTF. In nucleotides, the CDR3 is TGTGCCAGCACCGGGACAGGCTTTCGCTCTGGGGCCAACGTCCTGACTTTC.

The chain couples TRBV28 to TRBJ1-5, with a tentative D call TRBD1 (6 bases). The V end was cut by 7 bases, the J end by 3 bases, with 10 bases between. The CDR3 sequence is 13 residues long. The germline V gene encodes CDR1 MDHEN and CDR2 SYDVKM. The CDR3: CASKSGANQPQHF. The DNA for the CDR3 is TGTGCCAGCAAGTCAGGGGCCAATCAGCCCCAGCATTTT.

The genes are TRBV18 and TRBJ2-2; 9 bases fit TRBD2. After removal of 2 bases from V and 2 bases from J, the junction contained 6 bases not matched to a gene. CDR3 length: 17 residues. Germline values: CDR1 KGHSH, CDR2 LQKENI. CDR3 sequence reads: CASSPKQLAGNTGELFF. The CDR3, as DNA: TGTGCCAGCTCACCAAAACAACTAGCGGGTAACACCGGGGAGCTGTTTTTT.

CDR3 protein: CAWDRGPSGYTF. CDR3 DNA: TGTGCCTGGGACAGGGGGCCAAGTGGCTACACCTTC. The chain has TRBV30 and TRBJ1-2; 10 nucleotides align to TRBD1. Per the germline V gene, CDR1 is GTSNPN and CDR2 is SVGIG (reference sequence). This CDR3 has 12 residues. V was pared by 5 bases and J by 7 bases, with 4 bases of the junction left unmatched.

The CDR3 here is CASSPQYFRNQPQHF. DNA of the CDR3: TGTGCCAGCAGTCCCCAATATTTCAGGAATCAGCCCCAGCATTTT. The chain carries TRBV6-5 and TRBJ1-5; D gene unclear. With 5 bases removed from V and 4 bases from J, the gap between germline ends came to 15 bases. Per the germline V gene, CDR1 is MNHEY and CDR2 is SVGAGI. CDR3 length: 15 residues.

This chain joins TRBV9 and TRBJ2-3; 9 bases fit TRBD2. This CDR3 contains 19 residues. Unmatched junction bases numbered 16, after V lost 3 bases and J lost 2 bases. CDR1 and CDR2 from the germline V gene are SGDLS and YYNGEE. CDR3 region: CASSAFAGGGAVNTDTQYF. CDR3 DNA sequence: TGTGCCAGCAGCGCATTTGCTGGCGGGGGGGCGGTTAACACAGATACGCAGTATTTT.

This chain joins TRBV5-1 and TRBJ2-2; possibly TRBD2 for D (5 bases). CDR3 size: 18 residues. CDR1 and CDR2 (germline): SGHRS, YFSETQ. V was cut by 0 bases and J by 0 bases, with 15 bases left in between. The CDR3 coding sequence is TGCGCCAGCAGCTTGGTCGACCACCCGGGAACGAACACCGGGGAGCTGTTTTTT. Its translation: CASSLVDHPGTNTGELFF.

V gene TRBV5-1 combines with J gene TRBJ2-5; 14 nucleotides match TRBD2. The germline V gene encodes CDR1 SGHRS and CDR2 YFSETQ. The V gene end was trimmed by 1 base and the J gene end by 0 bases; junction bases not matched to a gene: 2. The CDR3 extends over 17 amino acids. The CDR3 nucleotides are TGCGCCAGCAGCTTGCGGACTAGCGGGGGGAACCAAGAGACCCAGTACTTC. This sequence encodes CASSLRTSGGNQETQYF.

The genes are TRBV4-3 and TRBJ2-6, with TRBD2 as a possible D gene (7 bases). The V gene's germline CDR1 is LGHNA and CDR2 YSLEER. CDR3 length: 19 amino acids. Trimming removed 3 bases from V and 2 bases from J, with 20 bases in between. DNA of the CDR3: TGCGCCAGCAGCCATTGGGTGAGGGGGGGGGCGGCTGGGGCCAACGTCCTGACTTTC. As protein: CASSHWVRGGAAGANVLTF.

The chain combines TRBV9 with TRBJ2-2; 10 bases map to TRBD1. Unmatched junction bases numbered 4, after V lost 3 bases and J lost 5 bases. Germline CDR1 SGDLS, CDR2 YYNGEE. This CDR3 has 15 residues. CDR3: CASSATGGWTGELFF. CDR3 DNA sequence: TGTGCCAGCAGCGCGACAGGGGGCTGGACCGGGGAGCTGTTTTTT.

The gene calls are TRBV5-1 and TRBJ1-6; 7 bases line up with TRBD1. The V gene end was trimmed by 5 bases and the J gene end by 5 bases; junction bases not matched to a gene: 7. This CDR3 is built from 15 residues. Germline V gene lookup returns CDR1 SGHRS and CDR2 YFSETQ. The CDR3 DNA follows: TGCGCCAGCAGAGGGGAGACAGGGAATAATTCACCCCTCCACTTT. It is translated as CASRGETGNNSPLHF.

The rearrangement uses TRBV4-1 and TRBJ2-3, with D uncertain. CDR3 length equals 14 residues. CDR1 and CDR2 from the germline V gene are MGHRA and YSYEKL. The V and J ends lost 3 bases and 5 bases respectively, with 12 bases between them. The CDR3 nucleotides are TGCGCCAGCAGCCAGCTAGGAGATGTAGATACGCAGTATTTT. Residues: CASSQLGDVDTQYF.

The chain links TRBV18 to TRBJ1-5; D is possibly TRBD1 (5 bases). V dropped 2 bases and J dropped 7 bases, with 18 bases sitting between them. This CDR3 spans 16 amino acids. Germline V lookup: CDR1 KGHSH, CDR2 LQKENI. CDR3 loop: CASSPSRREGRQPQHF. The CDR3 nucleotides are TGTGCCAGCTCACCATCGCGCAGGGAAGGAAGGCAGCCCCAGCATTTT.

The V and J genes are TRBV6-5 and TRBJ2-7, with unresolved D. This CDR3 is built from 14 residues. Trimming took off 0 bases at V and 0 bases at J, with 6 bases between the two ends. Germline values: CDR1 MNHEY, CDR2 SVGAGI. CDR3: CASSYSSVSYEQYF. CDR3 nucleotides: TGTGCCAGCAGTTACTCGTCAGTCTCCTACGAGCAGTACTTC.

At least ten counts were recorded for this clone. This chain links TRBV5-1 with TRBJ1-1; no clear D. Germline CDR1 and CDR2: SGHRS and YFSETQ. This CDR3 comprises 16 residues. Between the trimmed V and J ends, which lost 0 bases and 2 bases, there was a span of 14 bases. CDR3 DNA: TGCGCCAGCAGCTTGGGAACTGCCCCCCAAAACACTGAAGCTTTCTTT. As protein: CASSLGTAPQNTEAFF.

For this clone: One end of the junction fails to match germline, which may point to a read error. The V call is TRBV11-3, the J call TRBJ1-2, with TRBD1 matching over 11 bases. The CDR3 totals 18 residues. Germline CDR1 reads SGHNT; CDR2 reads YENEEA. This CDR3 is CASSTWTGGPSGNFGYTF. The DNA for the CDR3 is TGTGCCAGCAGCACGTGGACAGGGGGCCCTTCGGGTAACTTTGGCTACACCTTC.

This clone was seen just once. The chain is built from TRBV7-2 and TRBJ2-2; 14 bases agree with TRBD2. This CDR3 has 19 residues. After removal of 2 bases from V and 6 bases from J, the junction contained 11 bases not matched to a gene. Germline CDR1 and CDR2: SGHTA and FQGNSA. The CDR3 reads CASSLRLGSTSGRAGELFF. The DNA for the CDR3 is TGTGCCAGCAGCTTACGCCTCGGTTCGACTAGCGGGAGGGCCGGGGAGCTGTTTTTT.

In the case of this clone: One end of the junction varies from germline; a read error may be responsible. The chain uses TRBV18 and TRBJ1-6; the match to TRBD1 covers 9 bases. CDR1 is KGHSH, CDR2 LQKENI, per germline. The CDR3 is made up of 14 amino acids. The CDR3 bases are TGTGCCAGCTCCCCACAGGGGGCCTATTCACCCCTCCACTTT. Translation gives CASSPQGAYSPLHF.

There are a few counts of this clone. The rearrangement links TRBV12-3 or TRBV12-4 to TRBJ1-5; D is uncertain. Trimming removed 5 bases from V and 0 bases from J, with 5 bases in between. The CDR3 runs 13 residues. CDR3 DNA: TGTGCCAGCAGTCAAAATAGCAATCAGCCCCAGCATTTT. Protein: CASSQNSNQPQHF.

This clone was observed a single time. The genes are TRBV15 and TRBJ2-5; 10 nucleotides align to TRBD2. CDR1 LNHNV and CDR2 YYDKDF come from the germline V gene (reference sequence). Losses at the gene ends were 4 bases for V and 5 bases for J; bases not matched to a gene: 7. The length of the CDR3 is 15 residues. This chain's CDR3 is CATSNEREGEETQYF. The CDR3, as DNA: TGTGCCACCAGCAACGAGCGGGAGGGTGAGGAGACCCAGTACTTC.

V gene TRBV5-4 combines with J gene TRBJ2-2; 11 nucleotides match TRBD2. CDR3 length: 16 residues. J gave up 1 base and V 6 bases, and 5 bases lay outside the gene matches. The germline V gene encodes CDR1 SGHNT and CDR2 YYREEE (reference sequence). CDR3: CASNLGTSGNTGELFF. The CDR3 DNA is TGTGCCAGCAACCTCGGGACTAGCGGGAACACCGGGGAGCTGTTTTTT.